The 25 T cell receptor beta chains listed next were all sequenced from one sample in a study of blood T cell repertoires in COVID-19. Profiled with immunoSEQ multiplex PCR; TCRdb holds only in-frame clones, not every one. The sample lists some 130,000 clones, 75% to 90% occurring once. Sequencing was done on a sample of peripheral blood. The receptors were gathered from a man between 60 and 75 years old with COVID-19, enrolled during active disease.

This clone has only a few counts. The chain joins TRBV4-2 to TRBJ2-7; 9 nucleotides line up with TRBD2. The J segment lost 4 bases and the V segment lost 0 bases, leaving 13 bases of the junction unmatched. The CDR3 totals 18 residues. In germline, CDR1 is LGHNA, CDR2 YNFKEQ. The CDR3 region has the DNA TGTGCCAGCAGCCAAGATCGTGTTAGCGGGGGAAGTGGATACGAGCAGTACTTC. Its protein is CASSQDRVSGGSGYEQYF.

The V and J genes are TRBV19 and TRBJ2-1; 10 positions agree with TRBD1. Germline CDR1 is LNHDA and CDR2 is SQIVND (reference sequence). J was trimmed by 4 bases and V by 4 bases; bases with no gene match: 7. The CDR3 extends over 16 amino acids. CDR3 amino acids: CASSTRQGARYNEQFF. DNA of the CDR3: TGTGCCAGTAGTACGAGACAGGGGGCTAGATACAATGAGCAGTTCTTC.

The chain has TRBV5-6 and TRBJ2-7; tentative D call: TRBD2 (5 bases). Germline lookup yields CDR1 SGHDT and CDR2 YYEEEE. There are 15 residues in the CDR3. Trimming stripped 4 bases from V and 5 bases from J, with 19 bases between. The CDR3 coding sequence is TGTGCCAGCAGCCCTGGCCCGGGATCGGTCAACGAGCAGTACTTC. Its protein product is CASSPGPGSVNEQYF.

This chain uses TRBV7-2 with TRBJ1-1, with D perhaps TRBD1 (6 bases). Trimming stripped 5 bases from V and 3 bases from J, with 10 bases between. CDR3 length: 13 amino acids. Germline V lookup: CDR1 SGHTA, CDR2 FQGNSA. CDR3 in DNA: TGTGCCAGCAGCACCTACAGGGACACTGAAGCTTTCTTT. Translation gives CASSTYRDTEAFF.

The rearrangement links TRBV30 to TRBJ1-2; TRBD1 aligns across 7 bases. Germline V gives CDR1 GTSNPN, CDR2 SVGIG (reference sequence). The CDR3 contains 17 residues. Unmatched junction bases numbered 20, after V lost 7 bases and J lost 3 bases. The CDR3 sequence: CASPAMTGRSNYYGYTF. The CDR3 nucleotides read TGTGCCTCCCCGGCAATGACAGGGCGGTCGAACTACTATGGCTACACCTTC. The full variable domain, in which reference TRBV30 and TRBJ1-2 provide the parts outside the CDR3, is SQTIHQWPATLVQPVGSPLSLECTVEGTSNPNLYWYRQAAGRGLQLLFYSVGIGQISSEVPQNLSASRPQDRQFILSSKKLLLSDSGFYLCASPAMTGRSNYYGYTFGSGTRLTVV.

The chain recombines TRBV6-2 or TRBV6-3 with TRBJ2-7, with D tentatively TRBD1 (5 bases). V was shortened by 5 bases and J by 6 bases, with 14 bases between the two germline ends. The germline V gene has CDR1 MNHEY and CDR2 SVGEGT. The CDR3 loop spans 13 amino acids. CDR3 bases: TGTGCCAGCAGTCTGCTCCAGGGTGGCGAGCAGTACTTC. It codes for CASSLLQGGEQYF.

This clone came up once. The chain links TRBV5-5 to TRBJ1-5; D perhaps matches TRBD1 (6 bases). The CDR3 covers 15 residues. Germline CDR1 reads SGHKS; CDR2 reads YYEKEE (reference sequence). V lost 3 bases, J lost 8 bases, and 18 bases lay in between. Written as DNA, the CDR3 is TGTGCCAGCAGCTCCGGTGGGCAGGGGAGTGAGCCCCAGCATTTT. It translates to CASSSGGQGSEPQHF.

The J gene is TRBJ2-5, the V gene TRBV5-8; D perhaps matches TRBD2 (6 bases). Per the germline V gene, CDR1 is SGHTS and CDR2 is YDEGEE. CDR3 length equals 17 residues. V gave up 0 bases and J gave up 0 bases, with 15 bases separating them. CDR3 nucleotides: TGTGCCAGCAGCTTGGGTAGACAGACTAGATACCAAGAGACCCAGTACTTC. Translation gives CASSLGRQTRYQETQYF.

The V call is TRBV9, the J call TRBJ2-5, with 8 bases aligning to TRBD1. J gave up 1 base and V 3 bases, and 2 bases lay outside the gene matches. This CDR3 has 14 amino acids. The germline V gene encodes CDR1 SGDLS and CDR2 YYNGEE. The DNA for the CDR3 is TGTGCCAGCAGCGCCGGACAGGGCCAAGAGACCCAGTACTTC. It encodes CASSAGQGQETQYF.

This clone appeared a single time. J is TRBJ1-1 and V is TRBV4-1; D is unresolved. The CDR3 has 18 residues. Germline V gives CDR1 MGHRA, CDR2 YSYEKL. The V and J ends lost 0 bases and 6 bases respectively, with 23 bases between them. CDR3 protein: CASSQEGGRFTATSEAFF. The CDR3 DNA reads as TGCGCCAGCAGCCAAGAGGGAGGCCGCTTCACGGCCACTTCTGAAGCTTTCTTT.

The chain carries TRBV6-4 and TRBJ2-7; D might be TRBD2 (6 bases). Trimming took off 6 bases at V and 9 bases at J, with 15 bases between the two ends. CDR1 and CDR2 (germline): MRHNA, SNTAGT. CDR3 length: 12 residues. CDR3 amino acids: CASSRRGVGQYF. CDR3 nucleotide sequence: TGTGCCAGCAGCCGTCGCGGGGTGGGGCAGTACTTC.

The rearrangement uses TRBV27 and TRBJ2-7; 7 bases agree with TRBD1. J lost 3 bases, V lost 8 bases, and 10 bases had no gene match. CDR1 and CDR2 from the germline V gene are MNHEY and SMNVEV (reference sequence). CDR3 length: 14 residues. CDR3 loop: CASGYRGSIYEQYF. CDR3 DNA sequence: TGTGCCAGCGGATACAGGGGATCCATCTACGAGCAGTACTTC.

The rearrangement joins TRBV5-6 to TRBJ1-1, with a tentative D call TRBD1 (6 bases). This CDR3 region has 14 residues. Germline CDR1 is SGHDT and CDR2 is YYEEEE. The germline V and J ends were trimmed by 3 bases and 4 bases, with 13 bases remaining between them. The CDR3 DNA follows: TGTGCCAGCAGCTCCCCGGGACATCCCACTGAAGCTTTCTTT. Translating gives CASSSPGHPTEAFF.

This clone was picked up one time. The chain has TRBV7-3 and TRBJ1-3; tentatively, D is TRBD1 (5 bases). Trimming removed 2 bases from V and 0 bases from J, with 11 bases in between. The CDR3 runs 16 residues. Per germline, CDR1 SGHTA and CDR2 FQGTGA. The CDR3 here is CASSLGTGGSGNTIYF. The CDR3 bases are TGTGCCAGCAGCTTAGGCACGGGGGGCTCTGGAAACACCATATATTTT.

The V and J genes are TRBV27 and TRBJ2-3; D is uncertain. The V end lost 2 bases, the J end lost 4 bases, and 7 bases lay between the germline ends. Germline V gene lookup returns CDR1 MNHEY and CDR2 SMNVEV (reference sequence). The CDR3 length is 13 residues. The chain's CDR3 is CASSLLGSDTQYF. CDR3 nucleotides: TGTGCCAGCAGTTTACTGGGCTCAGATACGCAGTATTTT.

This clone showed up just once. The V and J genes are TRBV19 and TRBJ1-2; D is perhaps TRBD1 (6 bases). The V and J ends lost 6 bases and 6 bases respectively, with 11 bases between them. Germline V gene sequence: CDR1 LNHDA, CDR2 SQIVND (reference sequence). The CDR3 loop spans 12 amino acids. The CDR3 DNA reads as TGTGCCAGTAGCCCGGCAGGGGATGGCTACACCTTC. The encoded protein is CASSPAGDGYTF.

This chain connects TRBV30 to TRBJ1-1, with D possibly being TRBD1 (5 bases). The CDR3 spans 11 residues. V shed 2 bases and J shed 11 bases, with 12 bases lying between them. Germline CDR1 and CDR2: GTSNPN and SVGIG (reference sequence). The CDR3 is CAWSSQGHAFF. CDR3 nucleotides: TGTGCCTGGAGTAGTCAGGGCCATGCTTTCTTT.

CDR3 residues: CASSLEGAPSEQFF. The CDR3 DNA reads TGCGCCAGCAGCTTGGAGGGGGCCCCCTCCGAGCAGTTCTTC. The chain uses TRBV5-1 and TRBJ2-1; 7 positions match TRBD1. Germline V gene data show CDR1 as SGHRS and CDR2 as YFSETQ. V trimming: 0 bases; J trimming: 10 bases; junction bases outside the gene matches: 7. There are 14 residues in the CDR3.

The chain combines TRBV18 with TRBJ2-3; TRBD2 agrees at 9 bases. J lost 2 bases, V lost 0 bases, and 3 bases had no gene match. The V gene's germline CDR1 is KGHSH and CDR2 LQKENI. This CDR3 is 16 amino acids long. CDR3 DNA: TGTGCCAGCTCACCACCTCTAGCGGGACCCACAGATACGCAGTATTTT. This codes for CASSPPLAGPTDTQYF.

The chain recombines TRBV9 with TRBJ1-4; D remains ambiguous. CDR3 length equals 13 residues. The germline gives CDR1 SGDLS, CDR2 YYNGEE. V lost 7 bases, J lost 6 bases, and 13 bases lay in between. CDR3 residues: CASRREDDEKLFF. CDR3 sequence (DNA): TGTGCCAGCCGGAGGGAAGATGATGAAAAACTGTTTTTT.

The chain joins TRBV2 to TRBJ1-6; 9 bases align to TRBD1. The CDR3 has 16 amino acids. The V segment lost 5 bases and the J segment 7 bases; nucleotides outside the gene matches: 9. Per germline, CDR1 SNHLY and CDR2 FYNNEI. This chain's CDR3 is CASSYIPGQGNSPLHF. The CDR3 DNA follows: TGTGCCAGCAGTTATATACCGGGACAGGGAAATTCACCCCTCCACTTT.

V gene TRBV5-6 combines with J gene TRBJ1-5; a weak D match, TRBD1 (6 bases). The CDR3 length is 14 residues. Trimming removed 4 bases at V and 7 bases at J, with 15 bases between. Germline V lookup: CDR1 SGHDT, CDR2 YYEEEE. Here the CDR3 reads CASSGQQGAQPQHF. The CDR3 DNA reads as TGTGCCAGCAGCGGCCAACAGGGCGCCCAGCCCCAGCATTTT.

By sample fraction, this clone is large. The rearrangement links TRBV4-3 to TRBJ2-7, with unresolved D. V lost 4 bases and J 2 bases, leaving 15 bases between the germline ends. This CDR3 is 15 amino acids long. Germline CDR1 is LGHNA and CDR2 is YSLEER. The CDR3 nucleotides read TGCGCCAGCAGCCCCTCCCCGGGTCTTACCTACGAGCAGTACTTC. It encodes CASSPSPGLTYEQYF.

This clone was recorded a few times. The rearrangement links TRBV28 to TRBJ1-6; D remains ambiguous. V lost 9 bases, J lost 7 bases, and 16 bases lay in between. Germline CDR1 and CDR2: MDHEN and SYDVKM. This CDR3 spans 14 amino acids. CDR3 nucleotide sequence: TGTGCCAGTGATCTAACGGGTCACAATTCACCCCTCCACTTT. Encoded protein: CASDLTGHNSPLHF. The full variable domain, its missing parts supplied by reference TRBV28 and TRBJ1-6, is DVKVTQSSRYLVKRTGEKVFLECVQDMDHENMFWYRQDPGLGLRLIYFSYDVKMKEKGDIPEGYSVSREKKERFSLILESASTNQTSMYLCASDLTGHNSPLHFGNGTRLTVT.

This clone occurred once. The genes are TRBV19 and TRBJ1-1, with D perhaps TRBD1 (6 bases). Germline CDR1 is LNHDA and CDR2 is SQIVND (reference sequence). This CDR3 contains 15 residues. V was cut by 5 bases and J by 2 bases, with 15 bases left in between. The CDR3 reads CASSHQAGENTEAFF. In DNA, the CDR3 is TGTGCCAGTAGTCACCAAGCAGGGGAAAACACTGAAGCTTTCTTT.